This T cell receptor beta chain was recovered during a study of T-cell memory formation after mild COVID-19. Losses at the gene ends were 4 bases for V and 11 bases for J; bases not matched to a gene: 10. CDR3 length: 13 residues. Germline V gives CDR1 SGHDT, CDR2 YYEEEE. Study outcomes and limitations: Balance between CD4 and CD8 was seen in clones contracting day 15 to 85, and a CD4+ lean was seen in later expanders.

Remarks on this clonotype: Antigen unknown.

The 5'RACE method, run with constant-segment primers, produced TCR alpha and TCR beta cDNA libraries (carrying sample barcodes and UMIs). Each CDR3 protein gets one entry after TCRdb re-called the 5' RACE reads with MiXCR. The table includes tens of thousands of distinct CDR3 sequences, approximately 6.6% detected once. The clonotype comes from a man aged 18 to 30 who had mild COVID-19 (a few samples of this study predate the infection). Cell type and time point are not known. The sample taken for sequencing was PBMCs or a T cell subset sorted from them (not recorded which). The gene calls are TRBV5-6 and TRBJ1-2; 8 nucleotides line up with TRBD1. The CDR3 region is CASSPLDRGWYTF. DNA for the CDR3: TGTGCCAGCAGCCCTCTAGACAGGGGATGGTACACCTTC.